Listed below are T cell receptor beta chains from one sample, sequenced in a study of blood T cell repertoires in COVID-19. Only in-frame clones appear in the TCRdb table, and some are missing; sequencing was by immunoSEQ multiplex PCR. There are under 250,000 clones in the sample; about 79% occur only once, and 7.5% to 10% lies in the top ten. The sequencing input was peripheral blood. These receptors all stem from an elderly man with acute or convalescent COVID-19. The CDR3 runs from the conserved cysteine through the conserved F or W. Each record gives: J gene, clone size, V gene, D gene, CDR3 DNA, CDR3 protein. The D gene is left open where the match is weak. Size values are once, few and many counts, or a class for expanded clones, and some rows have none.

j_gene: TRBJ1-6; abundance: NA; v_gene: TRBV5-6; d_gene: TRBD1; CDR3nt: TGTGCCAGCAGCTTACTAACAGGGGGGGGTTCACCCCTCCACTTT; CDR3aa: CASSLLTGGGSPLHF
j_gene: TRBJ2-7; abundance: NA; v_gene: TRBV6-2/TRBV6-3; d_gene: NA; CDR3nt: TGTGCCAGCAGTTACGGACATTACGAGCAGTACTTC; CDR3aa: CASSYGHYEQYF
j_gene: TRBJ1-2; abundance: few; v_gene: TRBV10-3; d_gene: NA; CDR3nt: TGTGCCATCAGTGGGGATGGACAGAGTGGATATGGCTACACCTTC; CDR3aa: CAISGDGQSGYGYTF
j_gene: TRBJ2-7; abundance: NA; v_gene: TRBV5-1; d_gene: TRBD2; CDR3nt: TGCGCCAGCAGCTTGAGGCCCGGGGGGGCCGGAGACGAGCAGTACTTC; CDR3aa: CASSLRPGGAGDEQYF
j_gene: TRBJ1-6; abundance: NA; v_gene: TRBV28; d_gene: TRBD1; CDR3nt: TGTGCCAGCAGTTCTGGACAGGGGCCTTCACCCCTCCACTTT; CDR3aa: CASSSGQGPSPLHF
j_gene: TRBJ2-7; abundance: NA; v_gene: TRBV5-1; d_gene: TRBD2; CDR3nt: TGCGCCAGCAGCACAGGGACTAGAAGATACTACGAGCAGTACTTC; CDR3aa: CASSTGTRRYYEQYF
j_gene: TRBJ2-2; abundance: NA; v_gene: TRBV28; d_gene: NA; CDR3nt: TGTGCCAGCAGCTCATACAGGTACACCGGGGAGCTGTTTTTT; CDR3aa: CASSSYRYTGELFF
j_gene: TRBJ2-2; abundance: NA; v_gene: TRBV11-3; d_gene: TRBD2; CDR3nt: TGTGCCAGCAGCTTTTTTCCTGCGGGGGTTCACACCGGGGAGCTGTTTTTT; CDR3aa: CASSFFPAGVHTGELFF
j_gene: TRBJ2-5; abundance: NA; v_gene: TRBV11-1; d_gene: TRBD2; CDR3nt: TGTGCCAGCAGCTTAGCGGGGACTAGCGTGTCAGAAGAGACCCAGTACTTC; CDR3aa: CASSLAGTSVSEETQYF
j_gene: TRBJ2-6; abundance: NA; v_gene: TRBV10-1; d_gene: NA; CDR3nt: TGCGCCAGCAGTGAGTGTCAGGGGCCCCTCTTCTCTGGGGCCAACGTCCTGACTTTC; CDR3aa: CASSECQGPLFSGANVLTF
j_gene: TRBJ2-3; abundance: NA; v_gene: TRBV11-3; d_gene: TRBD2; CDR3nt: TGTGCCAGCAGTTCGGAAGGGAGGGGTAAGCAGTATTTT; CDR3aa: CASSSEGRGKQYF
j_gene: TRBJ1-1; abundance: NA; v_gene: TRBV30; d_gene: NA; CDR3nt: TGTGCCTGGAGAAAGGGGCAGAGCTACACTGAAGCTTTCTTT; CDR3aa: CAWRKGQSYTEAFF
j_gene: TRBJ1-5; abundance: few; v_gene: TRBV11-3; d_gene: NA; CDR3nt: TGTGCCAGCAGCTTCACCACCGACAGGACGTATAGCAATCAGCCCCAGCATTTT; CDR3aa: CASSFTTDRTYSNQPQHF
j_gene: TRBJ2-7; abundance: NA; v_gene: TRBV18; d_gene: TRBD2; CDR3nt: TGTGCCAGCTCACCACCATCTAGCGGGAGGGCCGGCGAGCAGTACTTC; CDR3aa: CASSPPSSGRAGEQYF
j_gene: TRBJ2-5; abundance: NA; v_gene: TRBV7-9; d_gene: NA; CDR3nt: TGTGCCAGCAGCCCTTCCGGGACTTTGTACCAAGAGACCCAGTACTTC; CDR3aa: CASSPSGTLYQETQYF
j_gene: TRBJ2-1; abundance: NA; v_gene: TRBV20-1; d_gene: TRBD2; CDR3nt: TGCAGTGCTAGTTACTTACTAGCGGGAGGTGGCAATGAGCAGTTCTTC; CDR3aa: CSASYLLAGGGNEQFF
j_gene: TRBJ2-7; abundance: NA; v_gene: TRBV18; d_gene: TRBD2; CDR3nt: TGTGCCAGCTCACCCGGGGGGGGCGCATACGAGCAGTACTTC; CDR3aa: CASSPGGGAYEQYF
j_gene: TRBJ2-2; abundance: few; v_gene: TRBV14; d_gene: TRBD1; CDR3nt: TGTGCCAGCAGTCCTAACAGGGGCACCGGGGAGCTGTTTTTT; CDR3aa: CASSPNRGTGELFF
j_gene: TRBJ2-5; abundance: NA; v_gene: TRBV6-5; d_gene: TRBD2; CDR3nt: TGTGCCAGCAGACAACCGGGACTATCATGGGAGACCCAGTACTTC; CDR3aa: CASRQPGLSWETQYF
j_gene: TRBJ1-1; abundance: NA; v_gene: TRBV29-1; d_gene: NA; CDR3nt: TGCAGCGTGAGCCGACAGAAAAACACTGAAGCTTTCTTT; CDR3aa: CSVSRQKNTEAFF
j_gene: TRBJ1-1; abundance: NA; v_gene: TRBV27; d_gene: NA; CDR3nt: TGTGCCAGCAGAGATTTACAGGGACGATACACTGAAGCTTTCTTT; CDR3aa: CASRDLQGRYTEAFF
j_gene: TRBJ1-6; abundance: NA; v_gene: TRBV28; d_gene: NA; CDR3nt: TGTGCCAGCAGCGATACGGGATTTTATAATTCACCCCTCCACTTT; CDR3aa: CASSDTGFYNSPLHF
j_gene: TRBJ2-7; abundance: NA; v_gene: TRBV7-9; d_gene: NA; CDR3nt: TGTGCCAGCACGGGGCGGGGTCTGAATTACGAGCAGTACTTC; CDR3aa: CASTGRGLNYEQYF
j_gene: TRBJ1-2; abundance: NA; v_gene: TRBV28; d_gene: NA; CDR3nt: TGTGCCAGCTTCGCAGGTACTAACTATGGCTACACCTTC; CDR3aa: CASFAGTNYGYTF
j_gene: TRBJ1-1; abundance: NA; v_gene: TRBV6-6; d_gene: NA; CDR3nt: TGTGCCAGCAGTTACTCTGAAGGCAGGGTTCCAGCTTTCTTT; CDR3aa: CASSYSEGRVPAFF
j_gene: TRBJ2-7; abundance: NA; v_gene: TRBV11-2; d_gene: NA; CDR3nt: TGTGCCAGCAGCCCTATTACATACAGGGCAACTTCCTACGAGCAGTACTTC; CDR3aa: CASSPITYRATSYEQYF
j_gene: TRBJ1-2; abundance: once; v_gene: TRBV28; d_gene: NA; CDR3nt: TGTGCCAGCAGTTTACCCCTTCTGACGGGAGCTAACTATGGCTACACCTTC; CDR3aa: CASSLPLLTGANYGYTF
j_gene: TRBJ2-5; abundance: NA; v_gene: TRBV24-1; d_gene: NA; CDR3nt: TGTGCCACCAGTGAAGCGAGTCAGGGTGGAGAGACCCAGTACTTC; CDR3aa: CATSEASQGGETQYF
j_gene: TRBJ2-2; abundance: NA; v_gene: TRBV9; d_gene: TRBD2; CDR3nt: TGTGCCAGCAGCCCCCCGGGACTAGCGGGAGGAAAGACCGGGGAGCTGTTTTTT; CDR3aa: CASSPPGLAGGKTGELFF
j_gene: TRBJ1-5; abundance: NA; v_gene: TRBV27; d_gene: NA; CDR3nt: TGTGCCAGTCCGAAGACAGTTAGCAATCAGCCCCAGCATTTT; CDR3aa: CASPKTVSNQPQHF
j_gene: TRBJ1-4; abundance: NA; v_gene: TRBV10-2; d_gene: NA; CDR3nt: TGCGCCAGCAGTTTGGGCACCAGGGCTATTAATGAAAAACTGTTTTTT; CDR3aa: CASSLGTRAINEKLFF
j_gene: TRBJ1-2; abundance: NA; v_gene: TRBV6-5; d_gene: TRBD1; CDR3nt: TGTGCCAGCAGTTACTATCGGACAGGGATTTATGGCTACACCTTC; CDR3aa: CASSYYRTGIYGYTF
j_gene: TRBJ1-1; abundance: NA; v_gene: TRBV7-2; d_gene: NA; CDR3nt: TGTGCCAGCAGCCCAGTTAACAGGCCGAACACTGAAGCTTTCTTT; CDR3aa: CASSPVNRPNTEAFF
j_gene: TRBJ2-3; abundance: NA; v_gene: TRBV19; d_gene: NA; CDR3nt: TGTGCCAGTAGTCCTTCCAGGTTCCCTAGCACAGATACGCAGTATTTT; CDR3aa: CASSPSRFPSTDTQYF
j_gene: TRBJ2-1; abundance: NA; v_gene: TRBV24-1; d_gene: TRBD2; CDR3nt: TGTGCCACCAGTGATTTGTCTAGCGGCTTCTCCTACAATGAGCAGTTCTTC; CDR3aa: CATSDLSSGFSYNEQFF
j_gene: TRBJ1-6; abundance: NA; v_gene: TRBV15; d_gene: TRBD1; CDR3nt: TGTGCCACCAGCACGACAGGGGGTGATCCCCTCCACTTT; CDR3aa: CATSTTGGDPLHF